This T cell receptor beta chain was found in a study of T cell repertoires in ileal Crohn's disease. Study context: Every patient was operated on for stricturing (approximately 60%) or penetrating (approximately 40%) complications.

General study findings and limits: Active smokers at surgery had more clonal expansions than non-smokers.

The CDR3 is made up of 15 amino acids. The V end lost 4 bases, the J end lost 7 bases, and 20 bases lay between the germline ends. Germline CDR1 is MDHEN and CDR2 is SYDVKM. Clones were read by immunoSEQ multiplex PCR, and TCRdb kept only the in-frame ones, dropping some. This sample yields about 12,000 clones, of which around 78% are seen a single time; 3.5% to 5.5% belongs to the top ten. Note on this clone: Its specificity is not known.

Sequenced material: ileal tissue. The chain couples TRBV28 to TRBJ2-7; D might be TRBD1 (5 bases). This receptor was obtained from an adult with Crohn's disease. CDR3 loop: CASSSPDSGMGEQYF. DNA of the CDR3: TGTGCCAGCAGTTCCCCAGACAGTGGGATGGGTGAGCAGTACTTC. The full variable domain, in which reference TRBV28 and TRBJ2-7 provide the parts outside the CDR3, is DVKVTQSSRYLVKRTGEKVFLECVQDMDHENMFWYRQDPGLGLRLIYFSYDVKMKEKGDIPEGYSVSREKKERFSLILESASTNQTSMYLCASSSPDSGMGEQYFGPGTRLTVT.